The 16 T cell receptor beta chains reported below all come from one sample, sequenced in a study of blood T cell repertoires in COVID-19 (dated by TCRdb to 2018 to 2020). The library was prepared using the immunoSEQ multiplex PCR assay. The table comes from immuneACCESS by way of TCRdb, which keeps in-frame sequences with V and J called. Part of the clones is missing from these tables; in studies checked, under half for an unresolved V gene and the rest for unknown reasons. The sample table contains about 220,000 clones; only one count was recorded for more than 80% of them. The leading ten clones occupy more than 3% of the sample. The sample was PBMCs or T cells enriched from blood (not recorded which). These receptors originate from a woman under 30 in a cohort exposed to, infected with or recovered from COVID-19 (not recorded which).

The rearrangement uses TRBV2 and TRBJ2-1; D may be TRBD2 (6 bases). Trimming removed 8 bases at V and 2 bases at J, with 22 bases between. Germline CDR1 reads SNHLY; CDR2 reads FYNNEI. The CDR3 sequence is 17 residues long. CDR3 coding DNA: TGTGCCAGCTCCCAGGAGGGAGGCCCCGGGACCTACAATGAGCAGTTCTTC. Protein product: CASSQEGGPGTYNEQFF. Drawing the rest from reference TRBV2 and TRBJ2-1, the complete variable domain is EPEVTQTPSHQVTQMGQEVILRCVPISNHLYFYWYRQILGQKVEFLVSFYNNEISEKSEIFDDQFSVERPDGSNFTLKIRSTKLEDSAMYFCASSQEGGPGTYNEQFFGPGTRLTVL.

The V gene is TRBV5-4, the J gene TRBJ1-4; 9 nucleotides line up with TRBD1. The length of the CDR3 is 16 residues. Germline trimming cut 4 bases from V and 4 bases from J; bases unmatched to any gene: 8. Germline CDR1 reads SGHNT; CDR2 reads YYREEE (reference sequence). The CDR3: CASSLDRGRDNEKLFF. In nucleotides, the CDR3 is TGTGCCAGCAGCCTGGACAGGGGACGTGATAATGAAAAACTGTTTTTT.

The CDR3 DNA sequence: TGTGCCAGCACCGGCTGGGGGGGGCCAGCCAATCAGCCCCAGCATTTT. Translated, it gives CASTGWGGPANQPQHF. The chain couples TRBV2 to TRBJ1-5; TRBD1 might be the D (6 bases). Germline loops: CDR1 SNHLY, CDR2 FYNNEI. The V gene lost 7 bases and the J gene lost 3 bases, with 19 bases spanning the gap. The CDR3 contains 16 residues.

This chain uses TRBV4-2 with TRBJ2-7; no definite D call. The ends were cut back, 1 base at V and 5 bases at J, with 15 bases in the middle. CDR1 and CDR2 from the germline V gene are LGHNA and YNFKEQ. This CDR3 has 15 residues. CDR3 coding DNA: TGTGCCAGCAGCCAAGGTCCCCAGAGTAGCAACGAGCAGTACTTC. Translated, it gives CASSQGPQSSNEQYF.

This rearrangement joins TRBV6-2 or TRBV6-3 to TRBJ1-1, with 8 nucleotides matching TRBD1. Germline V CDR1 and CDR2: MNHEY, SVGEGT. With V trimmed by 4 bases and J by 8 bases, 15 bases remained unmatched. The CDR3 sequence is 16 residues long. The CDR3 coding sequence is TGTGCCAGCAGTTTTCCCCCCGGGGCAGGGGGCAGGGAAGCTTTCTTT. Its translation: CASSFPPGAGGREAFF.

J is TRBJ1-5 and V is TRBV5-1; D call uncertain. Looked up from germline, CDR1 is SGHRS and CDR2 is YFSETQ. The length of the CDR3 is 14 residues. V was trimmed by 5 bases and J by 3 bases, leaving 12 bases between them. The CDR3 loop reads CASSYDTTNQPQHF. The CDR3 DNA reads TGCGCCAGCAGTTATGACACCACCAATCAGCCCCAGCATTTT. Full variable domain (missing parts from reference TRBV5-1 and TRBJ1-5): KAGVTQTPRYLIKTRGQQVTLSCSPISGHRSVSWYQQTPGQGLQFLFEYFSETQRNKGNFPGRFSGRQFSNSRSEMNVSTLELGDSALYLCASSYDTTNQPQHFGDGTRLSIL.

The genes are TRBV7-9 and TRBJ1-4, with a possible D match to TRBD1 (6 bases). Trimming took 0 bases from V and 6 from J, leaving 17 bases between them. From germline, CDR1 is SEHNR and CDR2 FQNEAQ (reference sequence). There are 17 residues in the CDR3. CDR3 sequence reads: CASSLARPGHGDEKLFF. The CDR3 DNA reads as TGTGCCAGCAGCTTAGCCCGGCCGGGACACGGAGATGAAAAACTGTTTTTT.

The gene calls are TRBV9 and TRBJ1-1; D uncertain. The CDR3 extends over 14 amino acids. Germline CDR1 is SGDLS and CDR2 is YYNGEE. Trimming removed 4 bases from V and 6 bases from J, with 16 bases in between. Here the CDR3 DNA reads TGTGCCAGCAGCCCAAGAGGAGGATCCGCTGAAGCTTTCTTT. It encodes CASSPRGGSAEAFF.

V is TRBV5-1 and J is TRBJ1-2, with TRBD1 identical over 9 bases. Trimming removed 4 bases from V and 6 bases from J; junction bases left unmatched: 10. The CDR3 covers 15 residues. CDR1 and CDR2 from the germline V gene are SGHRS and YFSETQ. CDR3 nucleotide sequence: TGCGCCAGCAGCACCTCCGGGACAGGGATCGATGGCTACACCTTC. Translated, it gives CASSTSGTGIDGYTF.

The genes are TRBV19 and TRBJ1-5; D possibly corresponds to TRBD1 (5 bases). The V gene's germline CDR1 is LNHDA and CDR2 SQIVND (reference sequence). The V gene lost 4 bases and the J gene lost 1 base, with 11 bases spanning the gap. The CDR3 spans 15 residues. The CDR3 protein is CASSSSGESNQPQHF. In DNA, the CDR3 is TGTGCCAGTAGTAGTTCGGGGGAAAGCAATCAGCCCCAGCATTTT. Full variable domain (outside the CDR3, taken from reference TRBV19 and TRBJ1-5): DGGITQSPKYLFRKEGQNVTLSCEQNLNHDAMYWYRQDPGQGLRLIYYSQIVNDFQKGDIAEGYSVSREKKESFPLTVTSAQKNPTAFYLCASSSSGESNQPQHFGDGTRLSIL.

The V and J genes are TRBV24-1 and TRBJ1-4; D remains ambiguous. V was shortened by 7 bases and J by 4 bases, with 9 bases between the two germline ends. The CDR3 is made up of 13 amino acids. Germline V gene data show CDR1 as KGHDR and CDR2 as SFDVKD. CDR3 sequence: CATRGAGNEKLFF. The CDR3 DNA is TGTGCCACCAGGGGAGCTGGTAATGAAAAACTGTTTTTT.

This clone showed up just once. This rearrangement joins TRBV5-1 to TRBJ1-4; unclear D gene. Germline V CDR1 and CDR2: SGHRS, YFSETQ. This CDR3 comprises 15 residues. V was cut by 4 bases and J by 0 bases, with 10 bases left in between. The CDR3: CASSRTRATNEKLFF. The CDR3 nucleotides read TGCGCCAGCAGCCGTACTCGGGCAACTAATGAAAAACTGTTTTTT.

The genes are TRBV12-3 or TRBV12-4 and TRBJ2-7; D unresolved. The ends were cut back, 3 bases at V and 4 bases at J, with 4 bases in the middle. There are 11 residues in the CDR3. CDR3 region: CASSFQYEQYF. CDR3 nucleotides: TGTGCCAGCAGTTTTCAATACGAGCAGTACTTC.

The CDR3 sequence is CASSPLNMESNEKLFF. In nucleotides, the CDR3 is TGTGCCAGCTCACCACTGAATATGGAGTCCAATGAAAAACTGTTTTTT. The V gene is TRBV18, the J gene TRBJ1-4; the D is unclear. The germline CDR1 and CDR2 sequences are KGHSH and LQKENI. The CDR3 contains 16 residues. V was shortened by 1 base and J by 5 bases, with 14 bases between the two germline ends. The entire variable domain, with the rest obtained from reference TRBV18 and TRBJ1-4, is as follows: NAGVMQNPRHLVRRRGQEARLRCSPMKGHSHVYWYRQLPEEGLKFMVYLQKENIIDESGMPKERFSAEFPKEGPSILRIQQVVRGDSAAYFCASSPLNMESNEKLFFGSGTQLSVL.

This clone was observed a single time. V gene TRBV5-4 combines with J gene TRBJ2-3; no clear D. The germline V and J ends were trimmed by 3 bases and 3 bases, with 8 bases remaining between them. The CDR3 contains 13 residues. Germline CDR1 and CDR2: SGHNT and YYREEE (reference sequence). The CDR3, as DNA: TGTGCCAGCAGCTACCCCGGGACAGATACGCAGTATTTT. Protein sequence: CASSYPGTDTQYF.

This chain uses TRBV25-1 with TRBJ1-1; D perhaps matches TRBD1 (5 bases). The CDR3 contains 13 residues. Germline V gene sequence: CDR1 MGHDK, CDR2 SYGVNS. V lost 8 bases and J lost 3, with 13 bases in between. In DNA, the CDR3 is TGTGCCAGCTCCTACCCGGGGGACACTGAAGCTTTCTTT. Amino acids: CASSYPGDTEAFF.